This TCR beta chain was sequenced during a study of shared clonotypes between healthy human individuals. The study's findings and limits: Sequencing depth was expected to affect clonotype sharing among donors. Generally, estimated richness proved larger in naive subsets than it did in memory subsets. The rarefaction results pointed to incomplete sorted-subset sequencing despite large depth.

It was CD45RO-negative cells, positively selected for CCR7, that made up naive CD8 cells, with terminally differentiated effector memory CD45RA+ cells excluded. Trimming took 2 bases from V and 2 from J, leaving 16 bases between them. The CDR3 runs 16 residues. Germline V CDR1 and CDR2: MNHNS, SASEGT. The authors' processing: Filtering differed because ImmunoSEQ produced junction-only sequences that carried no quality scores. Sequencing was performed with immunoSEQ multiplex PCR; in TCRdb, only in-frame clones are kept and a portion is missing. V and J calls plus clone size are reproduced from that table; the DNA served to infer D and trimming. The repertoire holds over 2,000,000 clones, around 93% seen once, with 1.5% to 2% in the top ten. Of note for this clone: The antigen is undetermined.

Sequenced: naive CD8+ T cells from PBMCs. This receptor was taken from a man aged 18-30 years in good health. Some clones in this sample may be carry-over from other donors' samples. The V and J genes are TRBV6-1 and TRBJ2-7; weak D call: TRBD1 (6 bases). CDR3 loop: CASSESRPKGAYEQYF. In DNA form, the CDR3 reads TGTGCCAGCAGTGAATCCAGGCCCAAGGGGGCCTACGAGCAGTACTTC.